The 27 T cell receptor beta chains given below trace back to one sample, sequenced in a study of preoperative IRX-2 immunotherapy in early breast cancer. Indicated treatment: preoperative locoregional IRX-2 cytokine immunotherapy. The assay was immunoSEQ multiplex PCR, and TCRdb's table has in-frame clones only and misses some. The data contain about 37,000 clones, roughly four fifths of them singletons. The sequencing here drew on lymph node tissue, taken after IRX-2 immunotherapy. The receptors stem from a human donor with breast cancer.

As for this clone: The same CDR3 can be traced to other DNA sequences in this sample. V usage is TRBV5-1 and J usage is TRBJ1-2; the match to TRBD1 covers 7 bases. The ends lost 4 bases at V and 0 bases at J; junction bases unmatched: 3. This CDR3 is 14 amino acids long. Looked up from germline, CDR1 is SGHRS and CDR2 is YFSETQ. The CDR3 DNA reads TGCGCCAGCAGCCTAGGGACAGCTAACTATGGCTACACCTTC. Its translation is CASSLGTANYGYTF.

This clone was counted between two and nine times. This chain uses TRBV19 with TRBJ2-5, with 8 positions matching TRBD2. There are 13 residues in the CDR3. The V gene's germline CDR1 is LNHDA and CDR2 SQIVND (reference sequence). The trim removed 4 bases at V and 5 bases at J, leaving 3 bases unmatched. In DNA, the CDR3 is TGTGCCAGTAGTAGGGGACTAGAGGAGACCCAGTACTTC. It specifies CASSRGLEETQYF. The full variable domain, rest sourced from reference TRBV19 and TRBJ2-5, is DGGITQSPKYLFRKEGQNVTLSCEQNLNHDAMYWYRQDPGQGLRLIYYSQIVNDFQKGDIAEGYSVSREKKESFPLTVTSAQKNPTAFYLCASSRGLEETQYFGPGTRLLVL.

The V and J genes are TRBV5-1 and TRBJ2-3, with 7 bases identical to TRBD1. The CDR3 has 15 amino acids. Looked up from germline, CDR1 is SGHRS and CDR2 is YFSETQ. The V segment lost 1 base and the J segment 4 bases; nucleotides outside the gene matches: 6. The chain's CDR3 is CASSLSSQGADTQYF. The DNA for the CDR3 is TGCGCCAGCAGCTTGAGTTCCCAGGGGGCAGATACGCAGTATTTT.

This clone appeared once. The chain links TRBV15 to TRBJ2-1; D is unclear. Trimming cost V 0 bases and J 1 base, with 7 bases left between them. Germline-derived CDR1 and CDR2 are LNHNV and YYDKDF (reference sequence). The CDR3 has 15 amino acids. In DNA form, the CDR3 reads TGTGCCACCAGCAGAGATTTAAATTCCTACAATGAGCAGTTCTTC. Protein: CATSRDLNSYNEQFF.

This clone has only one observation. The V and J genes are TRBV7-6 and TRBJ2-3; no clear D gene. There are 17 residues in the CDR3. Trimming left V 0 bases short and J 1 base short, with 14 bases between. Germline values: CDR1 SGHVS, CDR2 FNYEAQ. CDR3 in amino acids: CASSLARPTAGTDTQYF. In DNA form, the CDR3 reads TGTGCCAGCAGCTTAGCTAGGCCAACAGCAGGCACAGATACGCAGTATTTT.

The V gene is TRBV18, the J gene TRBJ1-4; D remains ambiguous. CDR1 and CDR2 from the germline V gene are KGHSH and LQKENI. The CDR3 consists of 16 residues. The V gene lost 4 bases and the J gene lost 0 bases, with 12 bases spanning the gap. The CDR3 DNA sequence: TGTGCCAGCTCACGCGGGCCCAGTACAACTAATGAAAAACTGTTTTTT. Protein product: CASSRGPSTTNEKLFF.

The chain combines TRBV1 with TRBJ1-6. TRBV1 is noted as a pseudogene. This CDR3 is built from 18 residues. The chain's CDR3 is CASSQDRKRGWGKSPLHF. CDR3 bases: TGCGCCAGCAGCCAAGATCGGAAGAGGGGTTGGGGAAAATCACCCCTCCACTTT.

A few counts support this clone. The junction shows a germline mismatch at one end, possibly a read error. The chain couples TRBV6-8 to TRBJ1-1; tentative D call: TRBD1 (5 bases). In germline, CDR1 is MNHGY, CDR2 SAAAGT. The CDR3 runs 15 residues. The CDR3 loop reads CAISVVRGEWTEAFF. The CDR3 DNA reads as TGTGCCATCAGTGTTGTTAGAGGGGAATGGACTGAAGCTTTCTTT.

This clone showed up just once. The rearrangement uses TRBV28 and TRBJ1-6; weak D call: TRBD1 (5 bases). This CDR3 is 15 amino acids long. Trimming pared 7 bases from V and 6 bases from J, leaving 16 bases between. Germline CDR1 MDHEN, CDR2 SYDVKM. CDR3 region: CASTARQGSNSPLHF. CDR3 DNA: TGTGCCAGCACCGCCCGGCAGGGTAGTAATTCACCCCTCCACTTT.

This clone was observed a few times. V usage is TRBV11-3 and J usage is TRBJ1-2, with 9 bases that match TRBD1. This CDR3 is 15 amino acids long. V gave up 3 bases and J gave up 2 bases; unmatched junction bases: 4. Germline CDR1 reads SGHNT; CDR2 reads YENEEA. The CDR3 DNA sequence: TGTGCCAGCAGCTTGGCCGGGACAGGGAACTATGGCTACACCTTC. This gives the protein CASSLAGTGNYGYTF.

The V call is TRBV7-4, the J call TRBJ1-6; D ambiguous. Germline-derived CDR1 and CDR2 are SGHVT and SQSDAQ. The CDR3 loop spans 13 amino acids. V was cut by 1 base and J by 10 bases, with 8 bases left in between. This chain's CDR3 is CASSLGGGSPLHF. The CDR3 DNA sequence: TGTGCCAGCAGCTTAGGTGGCGGATCACCCCTCCACTTT.

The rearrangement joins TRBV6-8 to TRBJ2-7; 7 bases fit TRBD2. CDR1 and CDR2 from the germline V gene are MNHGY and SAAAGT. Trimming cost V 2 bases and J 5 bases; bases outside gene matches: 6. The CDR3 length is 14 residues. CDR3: CASSYLQGGDEQYF. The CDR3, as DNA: TGTGCCAGCAGTTACCTCCAGGGAGGGGACGAGCAGTACTTC.

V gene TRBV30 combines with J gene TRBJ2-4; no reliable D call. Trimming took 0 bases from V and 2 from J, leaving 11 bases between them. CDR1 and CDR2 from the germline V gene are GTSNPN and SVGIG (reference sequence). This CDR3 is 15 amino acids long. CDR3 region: CAWSVQGISKNIQYF. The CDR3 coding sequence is TGTGCCTGGAGTGTACAAGGGATATCCAAAAACATTCAGTACTTC. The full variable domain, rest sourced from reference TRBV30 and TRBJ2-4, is SQTIHQWPATLVQPVGSPLSLECTVEGTSNPNLYWYRQAAGRGLQLLFYSVGIGQISSEVPQNLSASRPQDRQFILSSKKLLLSDSGFYLCAWSVQGISKNIQYFGAGTRLSVL.

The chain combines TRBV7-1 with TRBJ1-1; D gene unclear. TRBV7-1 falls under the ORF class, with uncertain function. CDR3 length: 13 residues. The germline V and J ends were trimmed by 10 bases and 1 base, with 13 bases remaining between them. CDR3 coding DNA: TGTGCCAACTCCCGGGGAGGGAACACTGAAGCTTTCTTT. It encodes CANSRGGNTEAFF.

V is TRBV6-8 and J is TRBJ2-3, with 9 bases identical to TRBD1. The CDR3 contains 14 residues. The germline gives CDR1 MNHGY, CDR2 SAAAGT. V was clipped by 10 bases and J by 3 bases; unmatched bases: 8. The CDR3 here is CATHRGLRTDTQYF. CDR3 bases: TGTGCCACCCACAGGGGGCTGAGGACAGATACGCAGTATTTT.

CDR3 region: CASRSSGGGIYNEQFF. The CDR3 DNA reads as TGTGCCAGCAGGTCCTCCGGGGGGGGTATCTACAATGAGCAGTTCTTC. The V and J genes are TRBV6-8 and TRBJ2-1; 8 positions match TRBD2. CDR1 and CDR2 (germline): MNHGY, SAAAGT. V trimming: 6 bases; J trimming: 3 bases; junction bases outside the gene matches: 10. CDR3 length equals 16 residues.

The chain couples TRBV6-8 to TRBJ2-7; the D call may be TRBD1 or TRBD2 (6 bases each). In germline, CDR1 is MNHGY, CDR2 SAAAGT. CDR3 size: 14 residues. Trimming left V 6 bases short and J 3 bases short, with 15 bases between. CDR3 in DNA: TGTGCCAGCAGCTTGAGGGGGGCAAACTACGAGCAGTACTTC. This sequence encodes CASSLRGANYEQYF.

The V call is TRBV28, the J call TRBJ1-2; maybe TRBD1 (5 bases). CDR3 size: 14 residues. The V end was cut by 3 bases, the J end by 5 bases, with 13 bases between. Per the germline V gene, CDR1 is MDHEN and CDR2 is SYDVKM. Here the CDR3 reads CASSFSAQGYGYTF. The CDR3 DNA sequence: TGTGCCAGCAGTTTCAGCGCGCAGGGTTATGGCTACACCTTC.

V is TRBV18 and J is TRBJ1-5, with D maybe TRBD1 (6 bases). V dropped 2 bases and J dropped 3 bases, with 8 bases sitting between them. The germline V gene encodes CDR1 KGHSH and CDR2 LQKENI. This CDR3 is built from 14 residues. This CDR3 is CASSPDRINQPQHF. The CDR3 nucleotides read TGTGCCAGCTCACCAGACAGGATCAATCAGCCCCAGCATTTT. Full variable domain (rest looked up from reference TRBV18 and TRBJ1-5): NAGVMQNPRHLVRRRGQEARLRCSPMKGHSHVYWYRQLPEEGLKFMVYLQKENIIDESGMPKERFSAEFPKEGPSILRIQQVVRGDSAAYFCASSPDRINQPQHFGDGTRLSIL.

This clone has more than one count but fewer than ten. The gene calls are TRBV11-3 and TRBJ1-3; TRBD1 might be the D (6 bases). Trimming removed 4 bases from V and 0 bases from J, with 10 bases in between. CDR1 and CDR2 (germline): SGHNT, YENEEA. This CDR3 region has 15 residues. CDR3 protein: CASSSSGVSGNTIYF. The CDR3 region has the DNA TGTGCCAGCAGCTCATCAGGGGTCTCTGGAAACACCATATATTTT.

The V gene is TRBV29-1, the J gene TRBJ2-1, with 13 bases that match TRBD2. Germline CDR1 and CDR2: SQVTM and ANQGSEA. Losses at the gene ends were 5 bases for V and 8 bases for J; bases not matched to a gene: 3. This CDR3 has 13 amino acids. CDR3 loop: CSVWGLAGYEQFF. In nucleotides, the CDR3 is TGCAGCGTTTGGGGACTAGCGGGGTATGAGCAGTTCTTC.

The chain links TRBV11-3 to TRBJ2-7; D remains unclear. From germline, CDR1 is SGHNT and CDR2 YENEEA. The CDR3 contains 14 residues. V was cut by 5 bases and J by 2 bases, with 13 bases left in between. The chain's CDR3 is CASSQNLSPYEQYF. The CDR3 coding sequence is TGTGCCAGCAGCCAAAACCTTTCGCCCTACGAGCAGTACTTC. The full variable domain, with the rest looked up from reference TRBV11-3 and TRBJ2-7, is EAGVVQSPRYKIIEKKQPVAFWCNPISGHNTLYWYLQNLGQGPELLIRYENEEAVDDSQLPKDRFSAERLKGVDSTLKIQPAELGDSAVYLCASSQNLSPYEQYFGPGTRLTVT.

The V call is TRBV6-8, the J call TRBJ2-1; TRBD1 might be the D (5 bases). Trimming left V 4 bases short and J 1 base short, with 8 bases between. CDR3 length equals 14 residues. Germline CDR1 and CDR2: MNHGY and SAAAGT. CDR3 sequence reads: CASSFTGSYNEQFF. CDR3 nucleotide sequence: TGTGCCAGCAGTTTCACAGGTTCCTACAATGAGCAGTTCTTC.

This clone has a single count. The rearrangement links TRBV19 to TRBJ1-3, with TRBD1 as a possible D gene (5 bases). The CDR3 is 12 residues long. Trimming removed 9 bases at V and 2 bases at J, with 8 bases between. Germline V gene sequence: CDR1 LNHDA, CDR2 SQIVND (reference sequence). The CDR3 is CASQGPGNTIYF. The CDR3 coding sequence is TGTGCCAGCCAGGGTCCTGGAAACACCATATATTTT.

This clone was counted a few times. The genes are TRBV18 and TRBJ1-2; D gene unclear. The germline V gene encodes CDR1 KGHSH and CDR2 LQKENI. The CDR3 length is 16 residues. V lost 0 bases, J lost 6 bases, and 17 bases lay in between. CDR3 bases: TGTGCCAGCTCACCACCGATCCAGACACTAACCAATGGCTACACCTTC. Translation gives CASSPPIQTLTNGYTF.

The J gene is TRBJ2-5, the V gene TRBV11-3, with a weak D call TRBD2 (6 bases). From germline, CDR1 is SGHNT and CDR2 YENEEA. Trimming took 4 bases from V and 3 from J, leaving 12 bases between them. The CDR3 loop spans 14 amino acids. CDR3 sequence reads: CASSSRGGKETQYF. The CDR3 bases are TGTGCCAGCAGCTCCCGTGGAGGGAAAGAGACCCAGTACTTC.

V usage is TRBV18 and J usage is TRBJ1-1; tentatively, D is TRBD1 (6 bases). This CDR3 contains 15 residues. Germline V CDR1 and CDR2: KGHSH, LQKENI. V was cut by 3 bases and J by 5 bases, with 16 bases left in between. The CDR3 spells CASSPYEGGKTEAFF. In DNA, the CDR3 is TGTGCCAGCTCACCCTACGAAGGGGGGAAGACTGAAGCTTTCTTT. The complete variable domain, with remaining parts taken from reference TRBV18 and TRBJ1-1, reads NAGVMQNPRHLVRRRGQEARLRCSPMKGHSHVYWYRQLPEEGLKFMVYLQKENIIDESGMPKERFSAEFPKEGPSILRIQQVVRGDSAAYFCASSPYEGGKTEAFFGQGTRLTVV.